One T cell receptor (beta chain) is described in this entry. Time point described: after neoadjuvant nivolumab, at surgical resection. This entry belongs to a study of neoadjuvant anti-PD-1 for oral cavity cancer. Study summary: Patients without progression got a fourth dose around day 43.

Libraries were prepared by immunoSEQ multiplex PCR; TCRdb keeps only in-frame clonotypes and omits some of them. The repertoire holds approximately 16,000 clones, with about 36% as singletons. Trimming took 4 bases from V and 3 from J, leaving 12 bases between them. The CDR3 is 14 amino acids. Per the germline V gene, CDR1 is SGHTA and CDR2 is FQGNSA. The sample in question was tumor tissue, obtained after nivolumab (anti-PD-1) treatment. The receptor's source is a person between 40 and 85 years old with oral cavity squamous cell carcinoma. The chain combines TRBV7-2 with TRBJ1-2, with D unresolved. CDR3 in amino acids: CASSWAETDYGYTF. Here the CDR3 DNA reads TGTGCCAGCAGCTGGGCCGAAACAGACTATGGCTACACCTTC.